What follows are 10 T cell receptor beta chains derived from one specimen sequenced in a study of T-cell reconstitution after alpha-beta-depleted transplantation in children. The library targeted TCRbeta and was prepared with unique molecular identifiers. MiXCR was run by TCRdb on the PCR reads, yielding one entry per CDR3 protein. The profile shows hundreds of thousands of distinct CDR3 sequences, about 15% of them singletons. The material was PBMCs from the stem cell graft donor, obtained from the stem cell graft. These receptor sequences come from a human donor who donated a stem cell graft to a child with acute myeloid leukemia.

V usage is TRBV27 and J usage is TRBJ1-5; D is uncertain. Trimming stripped 3 bases from V and 2 bases from J, with 11 bases between. This CDR3 is built from 15 residues. Germline CDR1 MNHEY, CDR2 SMNVEV (reference sequence). In nucleotides, the CDR3 is TGTGCCAGCAGTTTTACGTTCGGGGGCAATCAGCCCCAGCATTTT. Translation: CASSFTFGGNQPQHF.

This clonotype occurred many times. The CDR3 nucleotides read TGTGCCAGCAGTTACTACGGGGGGGCCGAGACCCAGTACTTC. Amino acid sequence: CASSYYGGAETQYF. This sequence joins TRBV6-5 and TRBJ2-5, with 8 bases aligning to TRBD2. The germline V gene has CDR1 MNHEY and CDR2 SVGAGI. V gave up 1 base and J gave up 5 bases; unmatched junction bases: 3. This CDR3 is 14 amino acids long.

This clonotype has a count of ten or more. The rearrangement links TRBV12-3 or TRBV12-4 to TRBJ2-1; the D call may be TRBD1 or TRBD2 (5 bases each). V was clipped by 5 bases and J by 3 bases, with 14 bases between them. The CDR3 is made up of 15 amino acids. For the CDR3, the DNA is TGTGCCAGCAGTAAGGGACCTGGCTTCTACAATGAGCAGTTCTTC. Its translation is CASSKGPGFYNEQFF.

This clonotype was seen repeatedly, ten times or more. V is TRBV7-8 and J is TRBJ1-5; TRBD1 aligns across 8 bases. Looked up from germline, CDR1 is SGHVS and CDR2 is FQNEAQ. The V and J ends lost 5 bases and 0 bases, in that order; junction bases with no gene match: 12. CDR3 length: 18 residues. CDR3 residues: CASSLERTGLYSNQPQHF. In DNA form, the CDR3 reads TGTGCCAGCAGCCTAGAGCGGACAGGGCTGTATAGCAATCAGCCCCAGCATTTT. Full variable domain (missing parts from reference TRBV7-8 and TRBJ1-5): GAGVSQSPRYKVAKRGQDVALRCDPISGHVSLFWYQQALGQGPEFLTYFQNEAQLDKSGLPSDRFFAERPEGSVSTLKIQRTQQEDSAVYLCASSLERTGLYSNQPQHFGDGTRLSIL.

V usage is TRBV20-1 and J usage is TRBJ2-2, with a possible D match to TRBD1 (6 bases). CDR3 size: 16 residues. V lost 4 bases and J lost 3, with 18 bases in between. Germline CDR1 reads DFQATT; CDR2 reads SNEGSKA (reference sequence). In DNA form, the CDR3 reads TGCAGTGCTATGCGGTTTGGGGGCGCTGACACCGGGGAGCTGTTTTTT. Amino acid sequence: CSAMRFGGADTGELFF.

The chain carries TRBV4-1 and TRBJ1-5; TRBD1 might be the D (5 bases). Trimming removed 0 bases from V and 4 bases from J, with 10 bases in between. This CDR3 comprises 15 residues. CDR1 and CDR2 (germline): MGHRA, YSYEKL. The CDR3: CASSQEQVLNQPQHF. CDR3 sequence (DNA): TGCGCCAGCAGCCAAGAACAGGTTCTTAATCAGCCCCAGCATTTT.

This clonotype was recorded at least ten times. The chain joins TRBV7-2 to TRBJ2-7; 8 nucleotides align to TRBD2. V was pared by 4 bases and J by 7 bases, with 9 bases of the junction left unmatched. CDR1 is SGHTA and CDR2 is FQGNSA in the germline V gene. This CDR3 spans 14 amino acids. Here the CDR3 DNA reads TGTGCCAGCAGCTCCGGGGGGGTACCAGATGAGCAGTACTTC. This translates into CASSSGGVPDEQYF.

The chain couples TRBV30 to TRBJ1-5; 9 bases agree with TRBD1. The V gene end was trimmed by 1 base and the J gene end by 7 bases; junction bases not matched to a gene: 2. CDR3 length: 13 amino acids. Germline assignment: CDR1 GTSNPN and CDR2 SVGIG (reference sequence). DNA for the CDR3: TGTGCCTGGAGTGAACAGGGGGCACAGCCCCAGCATTTT. It codes for CAWSEQGAQPQHF.

This clonotype has just a few counts. This rearrangement joins TRBV7-9 to TRBJ1-6; D call uncertain. CDR3 length: 13 residues. Germline V gene sequence: CDR1 SEHNR, CDR2 FQNEAQ (reference sequence). Trimming left V 6 bases short and J 5 bases short, with 8 bases between. The CDR3, as DNA: TGTGCCAGCAGACCGGCTAATAATTCACCCCTCCACTTT. Encoded protein: CASRPANNSPLHF.

This clonotype occurred a few times. The gene calls are TRBV9 and TRBJ1-5, with D possibly TRBD1 on 5 matching bases. Trimming took 3 bases from V and 3 from J, leaving 10 bases between them. Germline lookup yields CDR1 SGDLS and CDR2 YYNGEE. The CDR3 has 14 amino acids. CDR3 DNA: TGTGCCAGCAGCGGGGGACGGGTCAATCAGCCCCAGCATTTT. Translation gives CASSGGRVNQPQHF.